This T cell receptor (beta chain) was identified during a study of cytomegalovirus exposure and HLA in healthy donors. This clone was detected once. The antigen is unknown. Primers included in the PCR were 60 Vbeta and 13 Jbeta primers. Here immunoSEQ multiplex PCR was the method, and the copy in TCRdb shows in-frame clones only, minus some. The sample carries 95,000 to 100,000 clones, about 80% recorded once. With V trimmed by 5 bases and J by 6 bases, 11 bases remained unmatched. The V gene's germline CDR1 is MDHEN and CDR2 SYDVKM. The CDR3 is 15 amino acids. Study-wide points: Most TCR beta V segments were productive about 87% or about 30% of the time in an earlier analysis.

The sequence derives from a man aged 40-50 years in good health and CMV-seronegative. This chain links TRBV28 with TRBJ2-3; 7 bases map to TRBD2. The specimen sequenced was PBMCs. The CDR3 DNA reads TGTGCCAGCAGTCCCCCAGCGGGGAAGGTGGATACGCAGTATTTT. Amino acids: CASSPPAGKVDTQYF. Using reference TRBV28 and TRBJ2-3 for the parts outside the CDR3, the full variable domain is DVKVTQSSRYLVKRTGEKVFLECVQDMDHENMFWYRQDPGLGLRLIYFSYDVKMKEKGDIPEGYSVSREKKERFSLILESASTNQTSMYLCASSPPAGKVDTQYFGPGTRLTVL.